The 9 T cell receptor beta chains listed next were all sequenced from one sample in a study of blood T cells in healthy people across ages. A second about 6 to 12 cycle PCR used barcoded and J-beta primers. TCRdb analysed the 5' RACE reads with MiXCR anew, one entry per CDR3 protein. The sample lists hundreds of thousands of distinct CDR3 sequences, roughly 50% occurring once. Sample: blood. These receptor sequences come from a man under 40 in good health.

The chain combines TRBV20-1 with TRBJ2-1; D perhaps matches TRBD1 (5 bases). CDR1 DFQATT and CDR2 SNEGSKA come from the germline V gene (reference sequence). The V end lost 2 bases, the J end lost 5 bases, and 13 bases lay between the germline ends. The CDR3 totals 14 residues. The CDR3 loop reads CSARTQVGHNEQFF. The CDR3 DNA follows: TGCAGTGCTAGAACGCAGGTGGGGCACAATGAGCAGTTCTTC.

The J gene is TRBJ2-1, the V gene TRBV20-1; D not certain. V gave up 4 bases and J gave up 6 bases, with 7 bases separating them. The V gene's germline CDR1 is DFQATT and CDR2 SNEGSKA (reference sequence). This CDR3 has 11 amino acids. CDR3 coding DNA: TGCAGTGCTAAGATGAGCAATGAGCAGTTCTTC. Its translation: CSAKMSNEQFF.

Many counts were recorded for this clonotype. The gene calls are TRBV20-1 and TRBJ2-5; 10 bases are a match to TRBD2. Germline values: CDR1 DFQATT, CDR2 SNEGSKA (reference sequence). With V trimmed by 6 bases and J by 2 bases, 0 bases remained unmatched. There are 12 residues in the CDR3. The CDR3 sequence: CSALAGQETQYF. CDR3 DNA sequence: TGCAGTGCACTAGCGGGGCAAGAGACCCAGTACTTC.

The chain employs TRBV5-1 and TRBJ2-7; possible D gene TRBD1, 6 bases. CDR1 is SGHRS, CDR2 YFSETQ, per germline. Trimming stripped 4 bases from V and 3 bases from J, with 17 bases between. This CDR3 contains 15 residues. The CDR3 DNA reads as TGCGCCAGCAGCGCCCTACAGGGTACGGGCTACGAGCAGTACTTC. It translates to CASSALQGTGYEQYF.

Here the CDR3 reads CASRMTGDTEAFF. CDR3 nucleotide sequence: TGTGCCAGCAGAATGACAGGGGACACTGAAGCTTTCTTT. The rearrangement uses TRBV12-3 or TRBV12-4 and TRBJ1-1, with 8 bases identical to TRBD1. This CDR3 has 13 amino acids. The V segment lost 6 bases and the J segment 3 bases; nucleotides outside the gene matches: 3.

This clonotype was counted between two and nine times. This rearrangement joins TRBV29-1 to TRBJ1-1; TRBD1 aligns across 9 bases. Germline CDR1 SQVTM, CDR2 ANQGSEA. CDR3 length: 13 amino acids. The J segment lost 2 bases and the V segment lost 7 bases, leaving 5 bases of the junction unmatched. CDR3 sequence: CSAKTGGNTEAFF. CDR3 sequence (DNA): TGCAGCGCAAAGACAGGGGGAAACACTGAAGCTTTCTTT.

This sequence joins TRBV12-3 or TRBV12-4 and TRBJ2-1, with D possibly TRBD1 on 6 matching bases. The CDR3 sequence is 17 residues long. V was clipped by 2 bases and J by 6 bases, with 20 bases between them. CDR3 residues: CASSLYIGQGLSNEQFF. The DNA for the CDR3 is TGTGCCAGCAGTTTATATATAGGGCAGGGGTTGAGCAATGAGCAGTTCTTC.

The rearrangement links TRBV25-1 to TRBJ2-7; D may be TRBD1 or TRBD2 (5 bases each). The CDR3 loop spans 15 amino acids. Germline CDR1 reads MGHDK; CDR2 reads SYGVNS. V gave up 0 bases and J gave up 2 bases, with 11 bases separating them. DNA for the CDR3: TGTGCCAGCAGTGAATATCGTGGGACCACCTACGAGCAGTACTTC. Residues: CASSEYRGTTYEQYF.

The chain recombines TRBV6-5 with TRBJ2-5; D uncertain. With the DNA end fitting TRBJ2-7 better, the J assignment may be wrong. This CDR3 is built from 11 residues. Germline V gives CDR1 MNHEY, CDR2 SVGAGI. CDR3 coding DNA: TGTGCCAGCTTCGGATACTACGAGCAGTACTTC. The encoded protein is CASFGYYEQYF.